These T cell receptor beta chains were read from a single sample in a study of OX40 agonist ivuxolimab in advanced cancers. The table came from immunoSEQ multiplex PCR; TCRdb's copy has only in-frame clones and leaves some out. The sample lists roughly 28,000 clones, over 75% seen once, with 25% to 35% in the top ten. Sequenced material: CD4+ or CD8+ T cells sorted from blood, taken in a trial of the OX40 agonist ivuxolimab. Receptor source: an adult with an advanced solid tumor such as melanoma, head and neck, liver or kidney cancer. Each CDR3 is given with its conserved first and last residue. The D gene is left open where the match is weak. Clone size appears in some rows only: once, few, many, or a class for an expanded clone.

-,15,TRBJ1-2,TRBV11-2,-,TGTGCCAGCAGCTGGGGGACGGATGGAACCTATGGCTACACCTTC,CASSWGTDGTYGYTF
-,14,TRBJ2-1,TRBV7-9,few,TGTGCCAGCAGCTTAGCGGGCCAGCACAATGAGCAGTTCTTC,CASSLAGQHNEQFF
-,15,TRBJ2-3,TRBV4-1,-,TGCGCCAGCAGCCAAGCTCCCGGGAGCGCAGATACGCAGTATTTT,CASSQAPGSADTQYF
-,14,TRBJ2-5,TRBV7-9,-,TGTGCCAGCAGCCCCCCCTGGGGCCAAGAGACCCAGTACTTC,CASSPPWGQETQYF
-,16,TRBJ2-7,TRBV27,-,TGTGCCAGCAGTTTATCGTTTACAAGTAGCTCCTACGAGCAGTACTTC,CASSLSFTSSSYEQYF
TRBD1,18,TRBJ1-5,TRBV27,-,TGTGCCAGCAGTTTACAGTCTCCGGGACAGGGTTTTAGTCAGCCCCAGCATTTT,CASSLQSPGQGFSQPQHF
-,15,TRBJ2-1,TRBV7-3,few,TGTGCCAGCAGCCTTGGGCCCAGCTCCTACAATGAGCAGTTCTTC,CASSLGPSSYNEQFF
-,19,TRBJ2-4,TRBV7-9,-,TGTGCCAGCAGCTTAGGTTGGACTATGGGGGCTGGGGCCAAAAACATTCAGTACTTC,CASSLGWTMGAGAKNIQYF
-,14,TRBJ2-5,TRBV25-1,-,TGTGCCAGCAGTGAATTGGGGCTTATTGAGACCCAGTACTTC,CASSELGLIETQYF
TRBD1,13,TRBJ1-4,TRBV29-1,-,TGCAGCGTTGGGCGGACAGGGGATGAAAAACTGTTTTTT,CSVGRTGDEKLFF
-,14,TRBJ1-5,TRBV6-5,once,TGTGCCAGCAGTCAGACAGCGTTCAATCAGCCCCAGCATTTT,CASSQTAFNQPQHF
TRBD1,15,TRBJ1-4,TRBV9,-,TGTGCCAGCAGCGTGACCGGGACAGATAATGAAAAACTGTTTTTT,CASSVTGTDNEKLFF
-,14,TRBJ1-1,TRBV4-1,-,TGCGCCAGCAGCCAATACACCGGGAGCACTGAAGCTTTCTTT,CASSQYTGSTEAFF
-,15,TRBJ1-1,TRBV9,-,TGTGCCAGCAGCGCCTTACAGGGAACGAACACTGAAGCTTTCTTT,CASSALQGTNTEAFF
-,13,TRBJ1-1,TRBV13,once,TGTGCCAGCACCGGGGGGGCCTACACTGAAGCTTTCTTT,CASTGGAYTEAFF
-,14,TRBJ2-2,TRBV15,-,TGTGCCACCAGCAGAGATCGGGGTACCGGGGAGCTGTTTTTT,CATSRDRGTGELFF
TRBD2,16,TRBJ2-3,TRBV7-9,-,TGTGCCAGCAGCCCTGAGGCTAGCGGGGTGGGAGATACGCAGTATTTT,CASSPEASGVGDTQYF
TRBD2,14,TRBJ2-5,TRBV4-1,once,TGCGCCAGCAGCCAAGTACTAGCGGGGGAGACCCAGTACTTC,CASSQVLAGETQYF
TRBD2,18,TRBJ2-1,TRBV18,-,TGTGCCAGCTCCAAACTAGCGGGAGTGGTAAGTTCCTACAATGAGCAGTTCTTC,CASSKLAGVVSSYNEQFF
TRBD1,15,TRBJ2-1,TRBV7-8,few,TGTGCCAGCAGCTTAACAGGGGGCTCCTACAATGAGCAGTTCTTC,CASSLTGGSYNEQFF
TRBD2,16,TRBJ2-7,TRBV28,-,TGTGCCAGCAGTTTGGGTTACGGGAGGGCCGCCTACGAGCAGTACTTC,CASSLGYGRAAYEQYF
TRBD1,15,TRBJ2-7,TRBV2,few,TGTGCCAGCAGAGACCCCGGGACAGGGAGCTACGAGCAGTACTTC,CASRDPGTGSYEQYF
-,17,TRBJ2-1,TRBV11-2,-,TGTGCCAGCAGCTTAGTTCACGGCCAGAGCTCCTACAATGAGCAGTTCTTC,CASSLVHGQSSYNEQFF
-,14,TRBJ2-3,TRBV7-3,-,TGTGCCAGCAGCTTATATGGAGTCTTAGATACGCAGTATTTT,CASSLYGVLDTQYF
TRBD2,20,TRBJ2-1,TRBV14,-,TGTGCCAGCAGCCAATTCAATCCCGGACTAGCGGGGGTCGGTATGGATGAGCAGTTCTTC,CASSQFNPGLAGVGMDEQFF
TRBD2,14,TRBJ2-1,TRBV27,once,TGTGCCAGCAGTACCGGGCGGGGGACCAATGAGCAGTTCTTC,CASSTGRGTNEQFF
TRBD2,15,TRBJ2-7,TRBV10-3,-,TGTGCCATCAGTGAGTCCCTAGCGGAGGCCTACGAGCAGTACTTC,CAISESLAEAYEQYF
-,12,TRBJ2-7,TRBV7-9,once,TGTGCCAGCAGCTTCTCCTCTTACGAGCAGTACTTC,CASSFSSYEQYF
TRBD1,14,TRBJ2-7,TRBV5-1,-,TGCGCCAGCAGCTTGGCCACAGGGGGCTACGAGCAGTACTTC,CASSLATGGYEQYF
-,14,TRBJ2-5,TRBV7-9,-,TGTGCCAGCAGCTTGGGGGGACATGAAGAGACCCAGTACTTC,CASSLGGHEETQYF